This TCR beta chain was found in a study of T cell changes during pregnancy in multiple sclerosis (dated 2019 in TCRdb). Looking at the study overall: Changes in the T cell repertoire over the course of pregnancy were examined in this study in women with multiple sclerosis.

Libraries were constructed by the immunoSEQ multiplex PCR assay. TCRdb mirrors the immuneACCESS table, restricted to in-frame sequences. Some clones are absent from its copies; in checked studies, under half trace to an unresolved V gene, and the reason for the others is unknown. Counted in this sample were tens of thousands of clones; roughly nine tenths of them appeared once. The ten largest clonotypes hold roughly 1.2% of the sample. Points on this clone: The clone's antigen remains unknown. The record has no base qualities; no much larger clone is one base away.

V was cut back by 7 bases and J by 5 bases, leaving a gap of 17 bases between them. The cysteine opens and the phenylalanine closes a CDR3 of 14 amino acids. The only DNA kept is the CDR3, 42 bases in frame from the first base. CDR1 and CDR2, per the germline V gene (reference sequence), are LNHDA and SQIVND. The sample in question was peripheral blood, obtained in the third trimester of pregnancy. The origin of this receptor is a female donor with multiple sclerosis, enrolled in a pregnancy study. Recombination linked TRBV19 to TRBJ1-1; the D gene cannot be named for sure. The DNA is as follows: TGTGCCAGTACCCCGAGATGGCTCGGGACTGAAGCTTTCTTT. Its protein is CASTPRWLGTEAFF.